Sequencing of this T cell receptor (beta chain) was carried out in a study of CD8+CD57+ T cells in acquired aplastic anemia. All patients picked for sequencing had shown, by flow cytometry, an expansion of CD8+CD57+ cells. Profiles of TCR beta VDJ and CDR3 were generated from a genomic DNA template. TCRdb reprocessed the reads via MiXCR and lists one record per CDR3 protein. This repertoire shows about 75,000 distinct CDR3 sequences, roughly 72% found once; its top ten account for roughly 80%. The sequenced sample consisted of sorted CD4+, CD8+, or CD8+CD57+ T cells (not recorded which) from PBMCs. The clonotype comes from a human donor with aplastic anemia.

The CDR3 DNA follows: TGCGCCAGCAGCCAAGGGCCCGAGGGGGATGGCTACACCTTC. It codes for CASSQGPEGDGYTF. The rearrangement uses TRBV5-1 and TRBJ1-2, with a tentative D call TRBD1 (6 bases). CDR1 is SGHRS and CDR2 is YFSETQ in the germline V gene. Trimming removed 4 bases from V and 6 bases from J, with 16 bases in between. The CDR3 is made up of 14 amino acids.